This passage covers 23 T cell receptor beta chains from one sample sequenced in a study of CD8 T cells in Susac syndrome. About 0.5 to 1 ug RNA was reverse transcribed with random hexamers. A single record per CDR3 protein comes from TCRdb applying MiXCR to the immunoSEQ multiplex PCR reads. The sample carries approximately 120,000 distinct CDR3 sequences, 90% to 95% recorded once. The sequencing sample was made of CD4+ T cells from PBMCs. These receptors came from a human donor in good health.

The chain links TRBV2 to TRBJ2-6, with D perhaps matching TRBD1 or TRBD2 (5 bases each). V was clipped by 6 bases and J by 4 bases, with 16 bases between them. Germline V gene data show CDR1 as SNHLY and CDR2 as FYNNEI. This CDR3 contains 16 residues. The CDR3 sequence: CASRWGLTAGANVLTF. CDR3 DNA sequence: TGTGCCAGCAGGTGGGGGTTGACAGCGGGGGCCAACGTCCTGACTTTC.

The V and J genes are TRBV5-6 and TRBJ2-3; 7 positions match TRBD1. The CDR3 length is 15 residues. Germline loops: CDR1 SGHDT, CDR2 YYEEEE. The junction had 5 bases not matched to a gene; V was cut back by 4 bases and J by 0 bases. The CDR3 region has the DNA TGTGCCAGCAGCGGGAACAGGGGCAGCACAGATACGCAGTATTTT. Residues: CASSGNRGSTDTQYF.

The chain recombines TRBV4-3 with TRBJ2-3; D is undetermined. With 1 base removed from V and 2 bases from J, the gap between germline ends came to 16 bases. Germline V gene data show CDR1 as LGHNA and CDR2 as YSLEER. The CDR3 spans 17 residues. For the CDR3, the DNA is TGCGCCAGCAGCCAAGTCTTCTTCCCAAGGACCACAGATACGCAGTATTTT. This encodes CASSQVFFPRTTDTQYF.

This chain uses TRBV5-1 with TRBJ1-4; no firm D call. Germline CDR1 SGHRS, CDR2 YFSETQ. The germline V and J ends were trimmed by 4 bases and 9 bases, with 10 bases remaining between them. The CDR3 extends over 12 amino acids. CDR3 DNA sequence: TGCGCCAGCAGCCAGGAAAGGAAAAAACTGTTTTTT. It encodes CASSQERKKLFF.

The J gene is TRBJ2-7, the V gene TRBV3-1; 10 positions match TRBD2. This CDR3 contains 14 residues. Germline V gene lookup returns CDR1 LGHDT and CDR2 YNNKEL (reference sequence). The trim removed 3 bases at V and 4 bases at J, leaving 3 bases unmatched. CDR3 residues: CASSQASGGYEQYF. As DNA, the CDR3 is TGTGCCAGCAGCCAGGCTAGCGGGGGATACGAGCAGTACTTC.

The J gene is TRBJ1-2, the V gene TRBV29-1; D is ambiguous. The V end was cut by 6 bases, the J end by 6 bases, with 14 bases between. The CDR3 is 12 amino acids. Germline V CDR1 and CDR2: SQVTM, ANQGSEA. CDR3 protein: CSVSRGPDGYTF. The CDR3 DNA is TGCAGCGTCAGCAGAGGCCCGGATGGCTACACCTTC. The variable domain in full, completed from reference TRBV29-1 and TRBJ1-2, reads SAVISQKPSRDICQRGTSLTIQCQVDSQVTMMFWYRQQPGQSLTLIATANQGSEATYESGFVIDKFPISRPNLTFSTLTVSNMSPEDSSIYLCSVSRGPDGYTFGSGTRLTVV.

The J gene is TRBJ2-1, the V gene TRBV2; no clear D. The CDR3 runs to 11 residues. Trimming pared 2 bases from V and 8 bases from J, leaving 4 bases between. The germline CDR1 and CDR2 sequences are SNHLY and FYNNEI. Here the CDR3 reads CASSERYEQFF. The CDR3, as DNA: TGTGCCAGCAGTGAAAGGTATGAGCAGTTCTTC.

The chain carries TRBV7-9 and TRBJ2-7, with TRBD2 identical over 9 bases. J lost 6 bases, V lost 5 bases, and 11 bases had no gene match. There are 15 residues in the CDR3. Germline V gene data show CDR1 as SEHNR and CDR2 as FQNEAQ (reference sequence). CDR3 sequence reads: CASSQGTSTHLEQYF. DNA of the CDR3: TGTGCCAGCAGCCAGGGGACTAGCACTCACCTCGAGCAGTACTTC.

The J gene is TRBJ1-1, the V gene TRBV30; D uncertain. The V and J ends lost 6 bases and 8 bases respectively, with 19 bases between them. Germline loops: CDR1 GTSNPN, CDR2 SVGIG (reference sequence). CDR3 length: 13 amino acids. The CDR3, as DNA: TGTGCCTGCGCCCTCAGTCTCTACGACGAAGCTTTCTTT. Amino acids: CACALSLYDEAFF.

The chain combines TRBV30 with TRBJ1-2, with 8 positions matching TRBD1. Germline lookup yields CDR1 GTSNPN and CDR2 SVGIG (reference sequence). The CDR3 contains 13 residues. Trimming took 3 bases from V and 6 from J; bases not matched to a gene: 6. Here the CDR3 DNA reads TGTGCCTGGAGGCAGGGGGCGCGGAATGGCTACACCTTC. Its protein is CAWRQGARNGYTF.

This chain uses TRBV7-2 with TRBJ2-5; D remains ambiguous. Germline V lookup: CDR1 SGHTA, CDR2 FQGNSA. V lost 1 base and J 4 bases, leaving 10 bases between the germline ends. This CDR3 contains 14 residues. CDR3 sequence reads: CASSLGARAETQYF. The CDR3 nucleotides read TGTGCCAGCAGCTTAGGCGCCCGCGCAGAGACCCAGTACTTC.

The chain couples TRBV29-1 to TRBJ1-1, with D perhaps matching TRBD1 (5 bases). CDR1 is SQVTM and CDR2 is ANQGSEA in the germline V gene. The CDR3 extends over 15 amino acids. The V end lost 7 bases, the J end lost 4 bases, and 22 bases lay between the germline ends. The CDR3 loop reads CSAQARDSRSTEAFF. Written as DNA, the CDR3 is TGCAGCGCTCAAGCCAGGGATTCCCGAAGCACTGAAGCTTTCTTT.

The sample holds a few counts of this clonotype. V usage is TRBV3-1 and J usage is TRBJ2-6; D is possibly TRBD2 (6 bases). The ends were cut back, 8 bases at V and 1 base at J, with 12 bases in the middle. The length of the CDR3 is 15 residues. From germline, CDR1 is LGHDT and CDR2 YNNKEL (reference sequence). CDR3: CASAGRGSGANVLTF. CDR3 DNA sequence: TGTGCCAGCGCCGGGCGGGGTTCTGGGGCCAACGTCCTGACTTTC.

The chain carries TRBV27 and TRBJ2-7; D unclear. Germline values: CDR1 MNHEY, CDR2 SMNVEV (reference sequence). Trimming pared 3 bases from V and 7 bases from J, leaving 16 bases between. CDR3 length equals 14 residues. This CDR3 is CASSLVAYPVEQYF. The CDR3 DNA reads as TGTGCCAGCAGTTTGGTTGCCTACCCCGTAGAGCAGTACTTC.

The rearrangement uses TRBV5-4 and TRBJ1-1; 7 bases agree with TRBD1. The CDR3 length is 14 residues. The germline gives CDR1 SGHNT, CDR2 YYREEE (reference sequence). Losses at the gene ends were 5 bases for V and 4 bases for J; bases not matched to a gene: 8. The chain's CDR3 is CASSFDRETTEAFF. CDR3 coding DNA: TGTGCCAGCAGTTTTGACAGGGAAACCACTGAAGCTTTCTTT.

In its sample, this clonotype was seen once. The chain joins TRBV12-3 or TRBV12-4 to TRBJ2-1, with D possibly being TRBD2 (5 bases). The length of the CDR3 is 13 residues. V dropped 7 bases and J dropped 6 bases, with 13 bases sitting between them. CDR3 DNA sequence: TGTGCCAGCACCCTAACTAGGACCAATGAGCAGTTCTTC. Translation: CASTLTRTNEQFF.

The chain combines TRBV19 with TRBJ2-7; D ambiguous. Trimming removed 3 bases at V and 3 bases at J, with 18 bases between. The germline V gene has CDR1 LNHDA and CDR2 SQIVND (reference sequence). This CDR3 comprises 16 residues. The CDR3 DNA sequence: TGTGCCAGTAGTATCAGTTGGGTAACCCCCTACTACGAGCAGTACTTC. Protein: CASSISWVTPYYEQYF.

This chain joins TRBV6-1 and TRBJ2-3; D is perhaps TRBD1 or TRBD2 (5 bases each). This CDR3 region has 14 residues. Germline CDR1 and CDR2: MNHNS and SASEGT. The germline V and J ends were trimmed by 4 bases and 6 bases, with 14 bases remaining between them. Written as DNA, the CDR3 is TGTGCCAGCAGTGCGGAGTTTTGGGGGGATACGCAGTATTTT. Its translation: CASSAEFWGDTQYF.

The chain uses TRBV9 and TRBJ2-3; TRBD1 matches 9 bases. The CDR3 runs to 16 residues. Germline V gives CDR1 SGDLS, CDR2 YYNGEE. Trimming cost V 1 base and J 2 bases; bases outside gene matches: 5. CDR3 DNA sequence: TGTGCCAGCAGCGTAATTGGACAGGGGATCACAGATACGCAGTATTTT. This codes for CASSVIGQGITDTQYF.

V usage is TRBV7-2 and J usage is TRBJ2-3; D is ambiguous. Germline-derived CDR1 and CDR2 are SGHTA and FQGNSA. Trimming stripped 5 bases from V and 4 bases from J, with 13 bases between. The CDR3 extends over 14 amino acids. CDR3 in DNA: TGTGCCAGCAGCCCCCACATTCCCCCAGATACGCAGTATTTT. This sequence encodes CASSPHIPPDTQYF.

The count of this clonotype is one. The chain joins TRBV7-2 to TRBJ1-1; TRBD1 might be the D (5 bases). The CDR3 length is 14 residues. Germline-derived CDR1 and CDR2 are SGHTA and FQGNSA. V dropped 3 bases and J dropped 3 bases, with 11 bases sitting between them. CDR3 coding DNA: TGTGCCAGCAGCTTTCAAGGAGGGGACACTGAAGCTTTCTTT. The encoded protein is CASSFQGGDTEAFF.

Written as DNA, the CDR3 is TGCGCCAGCAGTGAGTCTATGGTTACGGGGCAGTTCTTC. It specifies CASSESMVTGQFF. The rearrangement links TRBV10-1 to TRBJ2-1; the D is unclear. In germline, CDR1 is WNHNN, CDR2 SYGVQD (reference sequence). There are 13 residues in the CDR3. The germline V and J ends were trimmed by 0 bases and 12 bases, with 12 bases remaining between them.

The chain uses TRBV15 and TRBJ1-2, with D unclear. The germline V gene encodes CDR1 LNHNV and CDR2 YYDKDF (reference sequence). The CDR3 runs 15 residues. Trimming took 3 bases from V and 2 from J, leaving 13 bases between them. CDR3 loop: CATSRSLVVNYGYTF. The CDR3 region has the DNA TGTGCCACCAGCAGGTCCCTCGTGGTAAACTATGGCTACACCTTC.